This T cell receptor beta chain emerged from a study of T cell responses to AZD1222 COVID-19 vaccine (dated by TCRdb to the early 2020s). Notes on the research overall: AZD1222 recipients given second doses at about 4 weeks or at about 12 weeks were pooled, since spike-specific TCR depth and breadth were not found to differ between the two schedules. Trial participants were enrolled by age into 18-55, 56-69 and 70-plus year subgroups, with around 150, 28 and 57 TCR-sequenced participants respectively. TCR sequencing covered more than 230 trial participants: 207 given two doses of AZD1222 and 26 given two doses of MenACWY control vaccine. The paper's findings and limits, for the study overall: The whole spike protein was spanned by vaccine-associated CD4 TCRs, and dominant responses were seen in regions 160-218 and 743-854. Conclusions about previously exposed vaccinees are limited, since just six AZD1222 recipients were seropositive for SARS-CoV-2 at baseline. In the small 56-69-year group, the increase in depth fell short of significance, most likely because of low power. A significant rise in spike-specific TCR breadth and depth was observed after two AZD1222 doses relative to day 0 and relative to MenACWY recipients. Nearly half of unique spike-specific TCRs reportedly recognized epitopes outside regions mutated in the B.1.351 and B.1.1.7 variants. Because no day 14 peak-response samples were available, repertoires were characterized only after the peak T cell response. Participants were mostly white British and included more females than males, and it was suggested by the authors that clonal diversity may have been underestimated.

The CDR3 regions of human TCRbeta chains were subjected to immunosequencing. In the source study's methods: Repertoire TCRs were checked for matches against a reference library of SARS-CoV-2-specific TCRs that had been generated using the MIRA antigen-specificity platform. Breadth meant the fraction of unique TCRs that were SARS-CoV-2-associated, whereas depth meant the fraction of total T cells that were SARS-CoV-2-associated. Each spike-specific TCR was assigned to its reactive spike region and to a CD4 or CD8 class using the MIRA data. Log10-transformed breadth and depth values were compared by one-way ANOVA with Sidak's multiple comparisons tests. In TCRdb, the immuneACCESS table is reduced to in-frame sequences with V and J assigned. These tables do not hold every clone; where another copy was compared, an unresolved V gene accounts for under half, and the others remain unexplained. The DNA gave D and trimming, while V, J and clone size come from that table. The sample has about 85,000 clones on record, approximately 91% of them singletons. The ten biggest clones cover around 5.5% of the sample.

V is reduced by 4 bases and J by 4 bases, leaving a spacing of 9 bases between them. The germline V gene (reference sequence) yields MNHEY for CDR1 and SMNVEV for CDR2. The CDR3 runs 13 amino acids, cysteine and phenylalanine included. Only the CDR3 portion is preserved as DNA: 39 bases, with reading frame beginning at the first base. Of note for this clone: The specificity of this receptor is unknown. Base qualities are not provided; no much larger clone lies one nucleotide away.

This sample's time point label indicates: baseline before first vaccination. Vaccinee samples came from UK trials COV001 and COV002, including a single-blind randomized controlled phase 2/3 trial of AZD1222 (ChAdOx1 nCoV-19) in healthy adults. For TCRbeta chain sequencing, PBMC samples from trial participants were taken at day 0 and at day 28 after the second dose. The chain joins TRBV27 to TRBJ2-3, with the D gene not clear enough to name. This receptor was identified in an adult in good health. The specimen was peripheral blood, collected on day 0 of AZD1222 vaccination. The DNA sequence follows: TGTGCCAGCAGTTCCCCTCAGCCAGATACGCAGTATTTT. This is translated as CASSSPQPDTQYF.